The T cell receptor beta chain under discussion was sequenced for a study of regulatory T cells in long-lasting Graves disease. General study results and limits: Those with persistent Graves' had less TCR diversity than newly diagnosed patients.

Time point described: newly diagnosed GD, antithyroid drugs for less than 3 months. Extracted PBMC RNA gave rise to the TCR library. This clonotype showed up many times. Its target is unknown. V gave up 1 base and J gave up 3 bases, with 12 bases separating them. From germline, CDR1 is SEHNR and CDR2 FQNEAQ (reference sequence). This CDR3 has 15 residues. In building TCR beta libraries, iRepertoire HTBI primers were used together with Arm-PCR of CDR3 regions. TCRdb independently ran MiXCR on the multiplex PCR reads; one entry per CDR3 protein. This sample carries 350,000 to 400,000 distinct CDR3 sequences, 16% of them seen once, and the ten largest clones take roughly 21%. In addition, the sample was reused for a study of T cells in Graves' hyperthyroidism and ophthalmopathy. That source adds: The hyperthyroidism patients had all been newly diagnosed, and their disease duration was under 2 months. Their ages ranged from 18 to 65 years. RT-PCR in the first round (using the HTBI primer set) targeted the TCR CDR3.

Here the sequenced sample was peripheral blood mononuclear cells (PBMCs), taken at new diagnosis, from a patient treated with antithyroid drugs. The sequence derives from a woman aged 18-29 years with Graves disease. This sequence joins TRBV7-9 and TRBJ2-5; no reliable D call. CDR3 amino acids: CASSLGRRKEETQYF. In DNA, the CDR3 is TGTGCCAGCAGCTTAGGACGTCGCAAGGAAGAGACCCAGTACTTC.